The 31 T cell receptor beta chains given below trace back to one sample, sequenced in a study of blood T cell repertoires in COVID-19. TCRdb's copy holds only in-frame clones and misses some; the assay was immunoSEQ multiplex PCR. The table has about 59,000 clones, around 81% seen once; the top ten hold more than 7%. Sample: peripheral blood. The receptors come from a man aged 60 to 69 with acute or convalescent COVID-19.

The chain links TRBV19 to TRBJ2-1; D might be TRBD2 (6 bases). V was shortened by 10 bases and J by 4 bases, with 11 bases between the two germline ends. Germline CDR1 and CDR2: LNHDA and SQIVND (reference sequence). The length of the CDR3 is 12 residues. The DNA of the CDR3 is TGTGCCACCAACGGGGGTTACAATGAGCAGTTCTTC. This codes for CATNGGYNEQFF.

The V gene is TRBV18, the J gene TRBJ2-7; TRBD1 aligns across 8 bases. This CDR3 spans 15 amino acids. Germline V gives CDR1 KGHSH, CDR2 LQKENI. The V segment lost 2 bases and the J segment 2 bases; nucleotides outside the gene matches: 5. Written as DNA, the CDR3 is TGTGCCAGCTCACCAGGGGCAGGGGGCCCCTACGAGCAGTACTTC. Its translation is CASSPGAGGPYEQYF.

The chain joins TRBV2 to TRBJ1-5, with D possibly being TRBD1 (6 bases). V lost 5 bases to trimming and J lost 3 bases, with 11 bases between them. CDR1 and CDR2 (germline): SNHLY, FYNNEI. CDR3 length: 14 residues. DNA of the CDR3: TGTGCCAGCAGTCTACAGGGACCCAATCAGCCCCAGCATTTT. Encoded protein: CASSLQGPNQPQHF. Looking up the rest from reference TRBV2 and TRBJ1-5 gives the full variable domain: EPEVTQTPSHQVTQMGQEVILRCVPISNHLYFYWYRQILGQKVEFLVSFYNNEISEKSEIFDDQFSVERPDGSNFTLKIRSTKLEDSAMYFCASSLQGPNQPQHFGDGTRLSIL.

The rearrangement links TRBV7-6 to TRBJ2-7, with TRBD1 identical over 7 bases. CDR1 is SGHVS and CDR2 is FNYEAQ in the germline V gene. V trimming: 0 bases; J trimming: 0 bases; junction bases outside the gene matches: 2. The CDR3 runs to 15 residues. CDR3 residues: CASSLATGSSYEQYF. In DNA form, the CDR3 reads TGTGCCAGCAGCTTAGCGACAGGGAGCTCCTACGAGCAGTACTTC.

The chain couples TRBV5-4 to TRBJ2-3, with D perhaps matching TRBD2 (5 bases). The CDR3 covers 14 residues. Germline CDR1 and CDR2: SGHNT and YYREEE (reference sequence). The V end was cut by 3 bases, the J end by 6 bases, with 14 bases between. DNA of the CDR3: TGTGCCAGCAGCTCCCGTCCAAGAGGGGATACGCAGTATTTT. The encoded protein is CASSSRPRGDTQYF.

The rearrangement joins TRBV5-1 to TRBJ2-5, with TRBD1 matching 7 bases. In germline, CDR1 is SGHRS, CDR2 YFSETQ. This CDR3 contains 15 residues. The ends lost 7 bases at V and 5 bases at J; junction bases unmatched: 14. CDR3 loop: CASGGDRESVETQYF. In nucleotides, the CDR3 is TGCGCCAGCGGTGGAGACAGGGAAAGCGTTGAGACCCAGTACTTC.

The rearrangement links TRBV5-1 to TRBJ1-6; TRBD1 is a possible D gene (5 bases). The V end lost 0 bases, the J end lost 7 bases, and 11 bases lay between the germline ends. The V gene's germline CDR1 is SGHRS and CDR2 YFSETQ. This CDR3 has 15 amino acids. The CDR3 is CASSLADQGNSPLHF. CDR3 nucleotide sequence: TGCGCCAGCAGCTTGGCCGATCAGGGAAATTCACCCCTCCACTTT.

The J gene is TRBJ2-1, the V gene TRBV5-4; tentative D call: TRBD2 (6 bases). Germline assignment: CDR1 SGHNT and CDR2 YYREEE (reference sequence). The CDR3 consists of 15 residues. Trimming pared 2 bases from V and 11 bases from J, leaving 20 bases between. As DNA, the CDR3 is TGTGCCAGCAGCTTATTATCGCTCGGGGGTGGGCAGCAGTTCTTC. Translating gives CASSLLSLGGGQQFF.

The chain carries TRBV7-9 and TRBJ1-1; D not certain. The V and J ends lost 4 bases and 0 bases respectively, with 12 bases between them. Germline-derived CDR1 and CDR2 are SEHNR and FQNEAQ (reference sequence). The CDR3 consists of 15 residues. CDR3 in DNA: TGTGCCAGCAGCTACTTAACCGGGGTGAACACTGAAGCTTTCTTT. Translation: CASSYLTGVNTEAFF. The variable domain in full, completed from reference TRBV7-9 and TRBJ1-1, reads DTGVSQNPRHKITKRGQNVTFRCDPISEHNRLYWYRQTLGQGPEFLTYFQNEAQLEKSRLLSDRFSAERPKGSFSTLEIQRTEQGDSAMYLCASSYLTGVNTEAFFGQGTRLTVV.

In its sample, this clone was seen a few times. The CDR3: CASSAQEYYGYTF. In DNA form, the CDR3 reads TGTGCCAGCAGCGCACAGGAGTACTATGGCTACACCTTC. The rearrangement joins TRBV7-2 to TRBJ1-2; a weak D match, TRBD1 (5 bases). Trimming left V 5 bases short and J 3 bases short, with 10 bases between. Germline values: CDR1 SGHTA, CDR2 FQGNSA. The CDR3 loop spans 13 amino acids.

A word on this clone: The same CDR3 also results from other DNA sequences found in this sample. V is TRBV12-3 or TRBV12-4 and J is TRBJ2-6; D is unresolved. V lost 5 bases and J 1 base, leaving 3 bases between the germline ends. The CDR3 is 13 amino acids. As DNA, the CDR3 is TGTGCCAGCAGTCTGTCTGGGGCCAACGTCCTGACTTTC. It specifies CASSLSGANVLTF.

The chain uses TRBV9 and TRBJ1-2, with a tentative D call TRBD1 (5 bases). Deletions cut 0 bases from V and 8 bases from J, with 17 bases between. Germline CDR1 and CDR2: SGDLS and YYNGEE. The CDR3 length is 15 residues. DNA for the CDR3: TGTGCCAGCAGCGTAGCCTGGGGGGGAGGGGAAGGCTACACCTTC. Protein: CASSVAWGGGEGYTF.

The V and J genes are TRBV7-9 and TRBJ2-5; TRBD2 matches at 7 bases. V lost 5 bases to trimming and J lost 0 bases; unmatched junction nucleotides: 9. This CDR3 region has 16 residues. Germline assignment: CDR1 SEHNR and CDR2 FQNEAQ (reference sequence). Here the CDR3 reads CASSRRGTTYQETQYF. As DNA, the CDR3 is TGTGCCAGCAGCCGCCGAGGGACTACGTACCAAGAGACCCAGTACTTC. Full variable domain (remainder filled in from reference TRBV7-9 and TRBJ2-5): DTGVSQNPRHKITKRGQNVTFRCDPISEHNRLYWYRQTLGQGPEFLTYFQNEAQLEKSRLLSDRFSAERPKGSFSTLEIQRTEQGDSAMYLCASSRRGTTYQETQYFGPGTRLLVL.

The V gene is TRBV7-8, the J gene TRBJ1-5; D might be TRBD1 (6 bases). This CDR3 comprises 17 residues. The V and J ends lost 3 bases and 0 bases respectively, with 15 bases between them. Germline values: CDR1 SGHVS, CDR2 FQNEAQ. Here the CDR3 DNA reads TGTGCCAGCAGCTTTAGGGGGGGGATTTATAGCAATCAGCCCCAGCATTTT. Translation: CASSFRGGIYSNQPQHF.

The chain recombines TRBV5-1 with TRBJ2-1; TRBD1 matches 9 bases. The CDR3 runs to 14 residues. Germline CDR1 reads SGHRS; CDR2 reads YFSETQ. V lost 0 bases, J lost 9 bases, and 4 bases stayed unmatched. This CDR3 is CASSLAQTGGEQFF. In DNA, the CDR3 is TGCGCCAGCAGCTTGGCCCAGACAGGGGGTGAGCAGTTCTTC.

V is TRBV21-1 and J is TRBJ1-1; no DNA check was done on the table's D call, TRBD1. TRBV21-1 is a documented pseudogene. This CDR3 has 20 amino acids. CDR3 bases: TGTGCCAGCAGCAACCAATCCTATACCCGCGACAGGGGTGAATTCACTGAAGCTTTCTTT. The encoded protein is CASSNQSYTRDRGEFTEAFF.

The chain has TRBV3-1 (or the pseudogene TRBV3-2) and TRBJ2-3; possible D gene TRBD1, 5 bases. V was trimmed by 3 bases and J by 0 bases, leaving 13 bases between them. This CDR3 comprises 16 residues. Germline CDR1 is LGHDT and CDR2 is YNNKEL (reference sequence). The CDR3 sequence: CASSQGLSPSTDTQYF. As DNA, the CDR3 is TGTGCCAGCAGCCAGGGGCTCTCCCCTAGCACAGATACGCAGTATTTT.

V usage is TRBV10-2 and J usage is TRBJ1-1, with D hard to call. The CDR3 extends over 15 amino acids. Per the germline V gene, CDR1 is WSHSY and CDR2 is SAAADI. The germline V and J ends were trimmed by 8 bases and 2 bases, with 18 bases remaining between them. The CDR3 region is CASEKSRLLNTEAFF. In DNA form, the CDR3 reads TGCGCCAGCGAAAAAAGCCGCCTTCTCAACACTGAAGCTTTCTTT.

The chain combines TRBV7-3 with TRBJ2-4; 7 nucleotides agree with TRBD1. This CDR3 region has 15 residues. From germline, CDR1 is SGHTA and CDR2 FQGTGA. V lost 4 bases to trimming and J lost 4 bases; unmatched junction nucleotides: 7. CDR3 DNA sequence: TGTGCCAGCAGCTCCCCGGGGACAGAAAAAAACATTCAGTACTTC. It yields the protein CASSSPGTEKNIQYF.

This chain joins TRBV5-5 and TRBJ1-6; D call uncertain. CDR1 is SGHKS, CDR2 YYEKEE, per germline (reference sequence). The CDR3 covers 15 residues. V gave up 0 bases and J gave up 2 bases, with 6 bases separating them. The CDR3 sequence is CASSLDRAYNSPLHF. CDR3 sequence (DNA): TGTGCCAGCAGCTTGGACAGAGCCTATAATTCACCCCTCCACTTT. The full variable domain, its missing parts supplied by reference TRBV5-5 and TRBJ1-6, is DAGVTQSPTHLIKTRGQQVTLRCSPISGHKSVSWYQQVLGQGPQFIFQYYEKEERGRGNFPDRFSARQFPNYSSELNVNALLLGDSALYLCASSLDRAYNSPLHFGNGTRLTVT.

The rearrangement links TRBV7-2 to TRBJ2-3; TRBD2 might be the D (6 bases). With 3 bases removed from V and 6 bases from J, the gap between germline ends came to 13 bases. From germline, CDR1 is SGHTA and CDR2 FQGNSA. The CDR3 loop spans 14 amino acids. This CDR3 reads CASSLGGAADTQYF. In DNA, the CDR3 is TGTGCCAGCAGCTTGGGCGGGGCCGCGGATACGCAGTATTTT. Supplemented by reference TRBV7-2 and TRBJ2-3, the full variable domain reads GAGVSQSPSNKVTEKGKDVELRCDPISGHTALYWYRQSLGQGLEFLIYFQGNSAPDKSGLPSDRFSAERTGGSVSTLTIQRTQQEDSAVYLCASSLGGAADTQYFGPGTRLTVL.

V and J are TRBV3-1 (or the pseudogene TRBV3-2) and TRBJ1-3; D not certain. Trimming took 0 bases from V and 4 from J, leaving 13 bases between them. The germline V gene has CDR1 LGHDT and CDR2 YNNKEL (reference sequence). This CDR3 comprises 16 residues. The CDR3, as DNA: TGTGCCAGCAGCCAAGATCAGCCGGGGTACGGAAACACCATATATTTT. Its protein is CASSQDQPGYGNTIYF.

This chain connects TRBV19 to TRBJ2-6; possibly TRBD1 for D (6 bases). The CDR3 contains 14 residues. The V end lost 3 bases, the J end lost 4 bases, and 7 bases lay between the germline ends. Germline V gene sequence: CDR1 LNHDA, CDR2 SQIVND (reference sequence). The CDR3 here is CASSMTGGANVLTF. CDR3 coding DNA: TGTGCCAGTAGTATGACAGGAGGGGCCAACGTCCTGACTTTC. Drawing the rest from reference TRBV19 and TRBJ2-6, the complete variable domain is DGGITQSPKYLFRKEGQNVTLSCEQNLNHDAMYWYRQDPGQGLRLIYYSQIVNDFQKGDIAEGYSVSREKKESFPLTVTSAQKNPTAFYLCASSMTGGANVLTFGAGSRLTVL.

The chain uses TRBV9 and TRBJ2-1; TRBD1 might be the D (6 bases). Germline V gives CDR1 SGDLS, CDR2 YYNGEE. V was clipped by 4 bases and J by 0 bases, with 11 bases between them. The CDR3 runs to 15 residues. The chain's CDR3 is CASSRTDSSYNEQFF. DNA for the CDR3: TGTGCCAGCAGCCGGACAGACAGCTCCTACAATGAGCAGTTCTTC.

The chain employs TRBV6-5 and TRBJ1-5, with a weak D call TRBD1 (6 bases). This CDR3 spans 14 amino acids. Trimming left V 5 bases short and J 3 bases short, with 11 bases between. Germline V gives CDR1 MNHEY, CDR2 SVGAGI. CDR3 sequence reads: CASSLDRINQPQHF. CDR3 coding DNA: TGTGCCAGCAGTCTCGACAGGATCAATCAGCCCCAGCATTTT.

Comments on this clone: The same CDR3 can be traced to other DNA sequences in this sample. The chain employs TRBV2 and TRBJ1-5; D remains unclear. Germline lookup yields CDR1 SNHLY and CDR2 FYNNEI. V lost 3 bases, J lost 6 bases, and 9 bases lay in between. CDR3 size: 13 residues. CDR3 DNA sequence: TGTGCCAGCAGTGATTTTCCGGGTCAGCCCCAGCATTTT. Translating gives CASSDFPGQPQHF.

V is TRBV5-1 and J is TRBJ1-3; 7 nucleotides align to TRBD1. Losses at the gene ends were 2 bases for V and 3 bases for J; bases not matched to a gene: 8. CDR1 and CDR2 from the germline V gene are SGHRS and YFSETQ. The CDR3 is 16 residues long. Here the CDR3 reads CASSLEGAQGGNTIYF. The CDR3 nucleotides are TGCGCCAGCAGCTTAGAGGGGGCCCAGGGTGGAAACACCATATATTTT.

The chain combines TRBV5-1 with TRBJ1-1; no firm D call. CDR1 is SGHRS, CDR2 YFSETQ, per germline. CDR3 length: 13 amino acids. With 4 bases removed from V and 1 base from J, the gap between germline ends came to 8 bases. The CDR3 region is CASSPSGNTEAFF. CDR3 nucleotides: TGCGCCAGCAGCCCTTCGGGGAACACTGAAGCTTTCTTT. The full variable domain, completed using reference TRBV5-1 and TRBJ1-1, is KAGVTQTPRYLIKTRGQQVTLSCSPISGHRSVSWYQQTPGQGLQFLFEYFSETQRNKGNFPGRFSGRQFSNSRSEMNVSTLELGDSALYLCASSPSGNTEAFFGQGTRLTVV.

CDR3 sequence reads: CASSQKRTGINEQYF. The CDR3, as DNA: TGTGCCAGCAGCCAAAAGCGGACAGGGATCAACGAGCAGTACTTC. The chain couples TRBV11-3 to TRBJ2-7; TRBD1 agrees at 8 bases. Germline CDR1 reads SGHNT; CDR2 reads YENEEA. V lost 5 bases to trimming and J lost 5 bases; unmatched junction nucleotides: 11. This CDR3 spans 15 amino acids. The entire variable domain, with the rest obtained from reference TRBV11-3 and TRBJ2-7, is as follows: EAGVVQSPRYKIIEKKQPVAFWCNPISGHNTLYWYLQNLGQGPELLIRYENEEAVDDSQLPKDRFSAERLKGVDSTLKIQPAELGDSAVYLCASSQKRTGINEQYFGPGTRLTVT.

The chain employs TRBV6-5 and TRBJ2-1; a possible D gene is TRBD2 (6 bases). The CDR3 is made up of 11 amino acids. From germline, CDR1 is MNHEY and CDR2 SVGAGI. Trimming took 8 bases from V and 5 from J, leaving 7 bases between them. CDR3 nucleotides: TGTGCCAGCGGGGAGGACAATGAGCAGTTCTTC. Protein sequence: CASGEDNEQFF.

The V gene is TRBV3-1 (or the pseudogene TRBV3-2), the J gene TRBJ1-2, with D perhaps matching TRBD1 (6 bases). Trimming shortened V by 1 base and J by 3 bases, and 6 bases separated the two germline ends. This CDR3 has 13 amino acids. Germline loops: CDR1 LGHDT, CDR2 YNNKEL (reference sequence). The CDR3 DNA sequence: TGTGCCAGCAGCCAAGGGACAGACTATGGCTACACCTTC. It translates to CASSQGTDYGYTF.